This TCR beta chain was sequenced for a study of blood T cell repertoires in COVID-19. Study in general: In each case, the material was cDNA or gDNA derived from T cells, B-cell-depleted T cells, or PBMCs.

The V gene lost 3 bases and the J gene lost 6 bases, with 7 bases spanning the gap. The CDR3 covers 12 residues. From germline, CDR1 is LNHDA and CDR2 SQIVND (reference sequence). As originally analysed: Reference gene primer amplification yielded estimated nucleated cell counts. Repertoires were generated with immunoSEQ multiplex PCR, while TCRdb's copy carries only in-frame clones and drops some. V, J and clone size derive from that table, while D and trimming were established from the DNA sequence. The sample records roughly 250,000 clones, approximately 91% being singletons. Adults between roughly 18 and 95 years of age took part from about two dozen US areas. As concerns this clone: Different DNA sequences within this sample yield the same CDR3.

This rearrangement joins TRBV19 to TRBJ2-3; TRBD2 might be the D (5 bases). Sequencing used PBMCs or T cells enriched from blood (not recorded which). This TCR came from a middle-aged woman with acute COVID-19. The CDR3 DNA is TGTGCCAGTAGTATGCGCGGGGATACGCAGTATTTT. It is translated as CASSMRGDTQYF.